This TCR beta chain was identified in a study of blood T cells in healthy people across ages. Study-wide points: The long-lived group displayed more naive CD4+ cells, plus higher diversity, than the aged donors did.

Through a sample-barcoded 5' primer and a J-beta primer mix, a second PCR was run for roughly 6 to 12 cycles. In TCRdb, the 5' RACE reads were re-called with MiXCR into one record per CDR3 protein. The repertoire has hundreds of thousands of distinct CDR3 sequences, more than 20% of them found once; the top ten carry 3.5% to 4%. The CDR3 is made up of 11 amino acids. CDR1 SQVTM and CDR2 ANQGSEA come from the germline V gene. Trimming took off 0 bases at V and 9 bases at J, with 9 bases between the two ends. About this clonotype: The antigen is undetermined.

V and J are TRBV29-1 and TRBJ2-7; D may be TRBD1 (6 bases). What was sequenced was blood. The source is a man in his 70s in good health. Here the CDR3 DNA reads TGCAGCGTTGAAGAGGGGGCCTTGCAGTACTTC. Protein sequence: CSVEEGALQYF.